The 9 T cell receptor beta chains in this list originate from one sample, sequenced in a study of T cells after yellow fever vaccination. Each CDR3 protein gets one entry after TCRdb re-called the 5' RACE reads with MiXCR. The repertoire holds fewer than 400,000 distinct CDR3 sequences, about 6.2% seen once, with 15% in the top ten. This specimen consisted of PBMCs, obtained 5 days after the yellow fever booster vaccination. Every receptor here comes from a man aged 25 to 40 who received the YFV17D yellow fever vaccine.

Comment on this clonotype: Being one base from a much bigger clone, this may be a read error. V usage is TRBV15 and J usage is TRBJ2-1; tentative D call: TRBD2 (5 bases). This CDR3 has 16 residues. The germline gives CDR1 LNHNV, CDR2 YYDKDF (reference sequence). In nucleotides, the CDR3 is TGTGCCTCCAGCAGAGGAGGAAGTAGTCCGGGTAATGAGCAGTTCTTC. Protein product: CASSRGGSSPGNEQFF.

This clonotype was seen ten or more times. The chain recombines TRBV11-2 with TRBJ2-7; D remains unclear. The length of the CDR3 is 17 residues. CDR1 is SGHAT, CDR2 FQNNGV, per germline. Trimming cost V 5 bases and J 2 bases, with 22 bases left between them. The CDR3, as DNA: TGTGCCAGCAGCCCTCGAGGAGAGAAGACCGACACCTACGAGCAGTACTTC. Its translation is CASSPRGEKTDTYEQYF.

This clonotype was recorded many times. This sequence joins TRBV9 and TRBJ1-1; 10 bases line up with TRBD1. Germline V gene lookup returns CDR1 SGDLS and CDR2 YYNGEE. The CDR3 has 16 residues. Unmatched junction bases numbered 6, after V lost 4 bases and J lost 0 bases. CDR3 residues: CASSPGTGVMNTEAFF. Here the CDR3 DNA reads TGTGCCAGCAGCCCCGGGACAGGGGTAATGAACACTGAAGCTTTCTTT.

The chain links TRBV11-2 to TRBJ1-2; D unresolved. The length of the CDR3 is 15 residues. Germline CDR1 reads SGHAT; CDR2 reads FQNNGV. Trimming stripped 4 bases from V and 6 bases from J, with 18 bases between. The CDR3 protein is CASSSDTARFHGYTF. In nucleotides, the CDR3 is TGTGCCAGCAGCTCCGACACCGCGCGGTTTCATGGCTACACCTTC.

This clonotype was found many times. The V and J genes are TRBV7-8 and TRBJ1-1; TRBD1 might be the D (5 bases). In germline, CDR1 is SGHVS, CDR2 FQNEAQ. The CDR3 extends over 16 amino acids. Trimming left V 3 bases short and J 5 bases short, with 19 bases between. CDR3 region: CASSLRTPGRTTEAFF. The CDR3 DNA follows: TGTGCCAGCAGCTTGCGGACCCCGGGGCGGACGACTGAAGCTTTCTTT.

This clonotype was recorded many times. This rearrangement joins TRBV7-2 to TRBJ2-3; 8 positions match TRBD2. This CDR3 spans 17 amino acids. Germline CDR1 is SGHTA and CDR2 is FQGNSA. With V trimmed by 0 bases and J by 4 bases, 9 bases remained unmatched. As DNA, the CDR3 is TGTGCCAGCAGCTTAGCAAATCCGGGAGGGAATCCAGATACGCAGTATTTT. Protein product: CASSLANPGGNPDTQYF.

This rearrangement joins TRBV6-2 or TRBV6-3 to TRBJ1-5; TRBD1 agrees at 9 bases. The CDR3 has 15 amino acids. Germline values: CDR1 MNHEY, CDR2 SVGEGT. V trimming: 2 bases; J trimming: 7 bases; junction bases outside the gene matches: 6. This CDR3 is CASSYPGTGRQPQHF. The CDR3 DNA follows: TGTGCCAGCAGTTACCCTGGGACAGGGAGACAGCCCCAGCATTTT.

A few counts support this clonotype. V gene TRBV27 combines with J gene TRBJ1-2; TRBD1 might be the D (6 bases). CDR1 and CDR2 from the germline V gene are MNHEY and SMNVEV (reference sequence). This CDR3 contains 12 residues. V was cut by 6 bases and J by 2 bases, with 7 bases left in between. CDR3 nucleotides: TGTGCCAGCAGCACAGGGAACTATGGCTACACCTTC. Translated, it gives CASSTGNYGYTF.

At least ten counts were recorded for this clonotype. This sequence joins TRBV6-2 or TRBV6-3 and TRBJ1-1; weak D call: TRBD1 (5 bases). The V end was cut by 6 bases, the J end by 7 bases, with 18 bases between. Germline CDR1 reads MNHEY; CDR2 reads SVGEGT. CDR3 length equals 14 residues. The CDR3 sequence is CASSPHTGPSEAFF. The CDR3 DNA reads TGTGCCAGCAGCCCGCACACAGGACCGAGTGAAGCTTTCTTT.